The source of this T cell receptor (beta chain) is a study of blood T cells in healthy people across ages. Concerning this clonotype: Its target is unknown.

The CDR3 is made up of 16 amino acids. J lost 2 bases, V lost 6 bases, and 10 bases had no gene match. Germline CDR1 reads SQVTM; CDR2 reads ANQGSEA. The use of a sample-barcoded 5' primer and a J-beta primer mix characterized a second PCR of 7 to 11 cycles. Via MiXCR, TCRdb re-called the 5' RACE reads, giving one row per CDR3 protein. The sample comprises approximately 770,000 distinct CDR3 sequences, roughly 60% of which are singletons, and over 20% rests with the top ten. Each donor had ten milliliters of peripheral blood drawn. Per sample, at least 5 micrograms of total RNA were extracted. Points from the study as a whole: No conclusive comparison of naive versus antigen-experienced cells was possible with unsorted PBMCs.

The chain combines TRBV29-1 with TRBJ2-3; 11 bases are a match to TRBD2. The sample consisted of blood. The receptor's source is a man under 40 in good health. The CDR3, as DNA: TGCAGCGTGGAGGAGTCTAGCGGGGGGCCCACAGATACGCAGTATTTT. Amino acids: CSVEESSGGPTDTQYF.